The present TCR beta chain was sequenced within a study of blood T cells in healthy people across ages. In regard to this clonotype: Its matching antigen is unknown.

Regarding the study as a whole: One million T cells yielded diversity estimates that were considered underestimates. With naive T cell percentage, TCR beta diversity showed a strong correlation. There were more naive CD4+ cells and higher diversity in long-lived donors than in aged donors.

With a J-beta primer mix and a sample-barcoded 5' primer, a second PCR ran about 7 to 12 cycles. TCRdb ran MiXCR on the 5' RACE reads and lists one entry per CDR3 protein. The data hold 1.5 million to 2 million distinct CDR3 sequences, with 28% observed a single time. The source is a woman in her twenties or thirties in good health. Sample: blood.

CDR3 nucleotide sequence: TGTGCCACCAGCGCATCCTCCCCTGGTTACTCCTACAATGAGCAGTTCTTC. Amino acids: CATSASSPGYSYNEQFF. The chain couples TRBV15 to TRBJ2-1; D remains unclear. Trimming removed 5 bases from V and 0 bases from J, with 17 bases in between. CDR3 length: 17 amino acids. Germline assignment: CDR1 LNHNV and CDR2 YYDKDF (reference sequence).